This T cell receptor beta chain was sequenced for a study of patients and donors after allogeneic stem cell transplantation. MiXCR, applied by TCRdb to the RT-PCR reads, yields one record per CDR3 protein. The sample contains approximately 200,000 distinct CDR3 sequences, about 40% of which appear only once. Germline CDR1 and CDR2: SGDLS and YYNGEE. The CDR3 is made up of 15 amino acids. V was pared by 4 bases and J by 1 base, with 13 bases between. This TCR came from a human donor who was either an allogeneic HSCT recipient or a stem cell or donor lymphocyte infusion donor (not recorded which). It is not recorded whose cells these are; they may come from a transplant donor. The rearrangement uses TRBV9 and TRBJ2-3; D gene uncertain. The source material was blood, either unsorted or a sorted T cell fraction (not recorded which). The CDR3 region is CASSRDGERTDTQYF. CDR3 nucleotides: TGTGCCAGCAGCCGCGACGGAGAGCGCACAGATACGCAGTATTTT.